The rows below give T cell receptor beta chains drawn from one sample of a study of blood T cell repertoires in COVID-19. The table came from immunoSEQ multiplex PCR; TCRdb's copy has only in-frame clones and leaves some out. The sample has some 320,000 clones, 85% seen once. What was sequenced was peripheral blood. The receptors come from a human donor in a cohort sampled during active COVID-19. The CDR3 runs from the conserved cysteine through the conserved F or W. The D gene is left open where the match is weak. A clone size is listed for some rows: how often the clone was seen (once, few, many), or a class if it is expanded.

D,size,V,J,CDR3,DNA
NA,NA,TRBV6-5,TRBJ1-2,CASRPRVLSGYTF,TGTGCCAGCAGGCCCAGGGTTTTGAGTGGCTACACCTTC
NA,NA,TRBV5-1,TRBJ2-3,CASSLTDTQYF,TGCGCCAGCAGCCTCACAGATACGCAGTATTTT
NA,NA,TRBV5-1,TRBJ2-3,CASRSAAQGATDTQYF,TGCGCCAGCAGATCGGCCGCACAGGGCGCGACAGATACGCAGTATTTT
TRBD2,once,TRBV4-2,TRBJ2-1,CASSPGGLEYNEQFF,TGTGCCAGCAGCCCAGGCGGACTAGAGTACAATGAGCAGTTCTTC
TRBD1,NA,TRBV13,TRBJ1-2,CASSSRTGSDGYTF,TGTGCCAGCAGCTCCAGGACAGGGTCGGATGGCTACACCTTC
NA,NA,TRBV3-1/TRBV3-2,TRBJ2-1,CASSQNSPEQFF,TGTGCCAGCAGCCAAAATAGCCCTGAGCAGTTCTTC
NA,NA,TRBV4-1,TRBJ2-7,CASSQEGGALYEQYF,TGCGCCAGCAGCCAAGAGGGGGGGGCCCTCTACGAGCAGTACTTC
NA,NA,TRBV10-3,TRBJ1-2,CAISDSGVEGYTF,TGTGCCATCAGTGATTCAGGGGTTGAAGGCTACACCTTC
NA,NA,TRBV12-3/TRBV12-4,TRBJ1-3,CASSLSPGNTIYF,TGTGCCAGCAGTTTATCCCCGGGAAACACCATATATTTT
NA,NA,TRBV19,TRBJ2-2,CASMRASGTGELFF,TGTGCCAGTATGAGGGCTTCAGGCACCGGGGAGCTGTTTTTT
NA,NA,TRBV5-1,TRBJ1-1,CASSPQGFTEAFF,TGCGCCAGCAGCCCCCAGGGTTTCACTGAAGCTTTCTTT
TRBD1,NA,TRBV3-1/TRBV3-2,TRBJ1-2,CASSLTQGYGYTF,TGTGCCAGCAGCCTCACACAGGGGTATGGCTACACCTTC
NA,few,TRBV14,TRBJ2-3,CASSQDPKRLRDTQYF,TGTGCCAGCAGCCAAGACCCGAAGCGGCTGAGGGATACGCAGTATTTT
NA,NA,TRBV5-6,TRBJ2-5,CASSHSIQETQYF,TGTGCCAGCAGCCACAGTATCCAAGAGACCCAGTACTTC
NA,NA,TRBV7-2,TRBJ1-3,CASSLVWGAGNTIYF,TGTGCCAGCAGCTTAGTGTGGGGGGCTGGAAACACCATATATTTT
NA,NA,TRBV27,TRBJ2-7,CASSLSGANEQYF,TGTGCCAGCAGTTTATCGGGGGCGAACGAGCAGTACTTC
NA,once,TRBV24-1,TRBJ2-5,CATSTEGETQYF,TGTGCCACCAGTACGGAGGGAGAGACCCAGTACTTC
TRBD1,once,TRBV7-9,TRBJ2-2,CASSRQGATGELFF,TGTGCCAGCAGCCGCCAGGGGGCCACCGGGGAGCTGTTTTTT
NA,NA,TRBV11-3,TRBJ1-2,CASSIQGDGYTF,TGTGCCAGCAGCATACAGGGAGACGGCTACACCTTC
NA,NA,TRBV6-5,TRBJ1-1,CASSYYRAGEAFF,TGTGCCAGCAGTTACTATCGGGCAGGGGAAGCTTTCTTT
NA,NA,TRBV25-1,TRBJ1-5,CASSDRGDYSNQPQHF,TGTGCCAGCAGTGATAGGGGGGACTATAGCAATCAGCCCCAGCATTTT
NA,NA,TRBV12-3/TRBV12-4,TRBJ1-1,CASSLGPNTEAFF,TGTGCCAGCAGTTTAGGGCCGAACACTGAAGCTTTCTTT
NA,once,TRBV14,TRBJ1-1,CASSQAGVVLKAFF,TGTGCCAGCAGCCAGGCGGGCGTGGTGTTAAAAGCTTTCTTT
NA,NA,TRBV10-1,TRBJ1-4,CASSEDRRTEKLFF,TGCGCCAGCAGTGAGGACAGGAGGACTGAAAAACTGTTTTTT
TRBD1,NA,TRBV10-3,TRBJ1-2,CAISGGQGSRNGYTF,TGTGCCATCAGTGGAGGACAGGGATCGAGGAATGGCTACACCTTC
NA,NA,TRBV4-1,TRBJ2-1,CASSHRSGYNEQFF,TGCGCCAGCAGTCATCGGAGCGGCTACAATGAGCAGTTCTTC